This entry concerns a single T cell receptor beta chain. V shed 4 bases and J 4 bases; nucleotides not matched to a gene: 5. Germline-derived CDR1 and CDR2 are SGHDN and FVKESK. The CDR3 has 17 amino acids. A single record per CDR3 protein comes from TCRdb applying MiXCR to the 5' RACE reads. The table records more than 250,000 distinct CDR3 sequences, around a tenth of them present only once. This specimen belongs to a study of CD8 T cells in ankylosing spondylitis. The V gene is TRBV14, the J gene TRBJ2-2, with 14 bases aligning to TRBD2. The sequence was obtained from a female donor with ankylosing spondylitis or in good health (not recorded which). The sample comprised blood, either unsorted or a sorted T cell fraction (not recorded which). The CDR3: CASSRGTSGSATGELFF. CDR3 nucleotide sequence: TGTGCCAGCAGCCGAGGGACTAGCGGGAGCGCCACCGGGGAGCTGTTTTTT. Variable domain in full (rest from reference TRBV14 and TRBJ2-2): EAGVTQFPSHSVIEKGQTVTLRCDPISGHDNLYWYRRVMGKEIKFLLHFVKESKQDESGMPNNRFLAERTGGTYSTLKVQPAELEDSGVYFCASSRGTSGSATGELFFGEGSRLTVL.